This T cell receptor beta chain came from a study of blood T cell repertoires in COVID-19. CDR1 is MNHEY and CDR2 is SVGAGI in the germline V gene. This CDR3 has 12 amino acids. Trimming took off 8 bases at V and 8 bases at J, with 15 bases between the two ends. TCRdb keeps only in-frame clones here, not all; method: immunoSEQ multiplex PCR. The sample shows 250,000 to 300,000 clones, 80% to 95% of them seen only once. This sequence joins TRBV6-5 and TRBJ1-2, with D tentatively TRBD1 (6 bases). The TCR was taken from a woman in her 30s who had recovered from COVID-19. The specimen sequenced was PBMCs or T cells enriched from blood (not recorded which). The CDR3 loop is CASSWGLEGYTF. For the CDR3, the DNA is TGTGCCAGCTCATGGGGGCTCGAAGGCTACACCTTC.